The clone carrying this T cell receptor (beta chain) came up once. CDR3 length: 14 amino acids. Germline CDR1 SGHDT, CDR2 YYEEEE. The ends lost 5 bases at V and 9 bases at J; junction bases unmatched: 9. Profiling relied on immunoSEQ multiplex PCR, and the TCRdb table lists in-frame clones only, not all of them. Here the sample spans approximately 220,000 clones, about 84% being singletons. The sample is drawn from a study of blood T cell repertoires in COVID-19. This TCR derives from a woman older than 75 with acute or convalescent COVID-19. Material for sequencing was peripheral blood. The J gene is TRBJ2-3, the V gene TRBV5-6; 10 bases align to TRBD1. The CDR3 nucleotides read TGTGCCAGCAGGGGACAGGGGCCCCTGGGCACGCAGTATTTT. This encodes CASRGQGPLGTQYF.